The 11 T cell receptor beta chains reported below all come from one sample, sequenced in a study of vaccination effects on CD4 cells after COVID-19. Under the ViraFEST assay, PBMC were stimulated with viral peptide pools so that antigen-specific CD4+ T cells expanded. Sequencing was performed afterwards. At the end of 9 to 11 days of culture, CD4+ T cells were isolated. Participants got two doses of BNT162b2 or mRNA-1273 vaccine. The antigens for these receptors are not known. Sequencing used immunoSEQ multiplex PCR; TCRdb keeps in-frame clones, though not all of them. This table holds tens of thousands of clones, around 78% found once. The source material was CD4+ T cells from PBMCs cultured with HCoV-229E spike peptides, sampled after COVID-19 vaccination. Every receptor here comes from a human donor who received a COVID-19 vaccine.

This clone was detected only a few times. The J gene is TRBJ1-1, the V gene TRBV7-2; D remains ambiguous. The CDR3 is 14 residues long. Trimming cost V 5 bases and J 1 base, with 11 bases left between them. Germline lookup yields CDR1 SGHTA and CDR2 FQGNSA. The CDR3 loop is CASSVQTENTEAFF. The CDR3 DNA follows: TGTGCCAGCAGCGTTCAGACGGAGAACACTGAAGCTTTCTTT.

The chain joins TRBV19 to TRBJ1-2; 7 nucleotides align to TRBD1. Germline V gene sequence: CDR1 LNHDA, CDR2 SQIVND (reference sequence). This CDR3 has 16 residues. The trim removed 2 bases at V and 2 bases at J, leaving 8 bases unmatched. The CDR3 bases are TGTGCCAGTAGTATACTGGGGACAGCGGAGAACTATGGCTACACCTTC. Amino acids: CASSILGTAENYGYTF. The variable domain in full, completed from reference TRBV19 and TRBJ1-2, reads DGGITQSPKYLFRKEGQNVTLSCEQNLNHDAMYWYRQDPGQGLRLIYYSQIVNDFQKGDIAEGYSVSREKKESFPLTVTSAQKNPTAFYLCASSILGTAENYGYTFGSGTRLTVV.

The chain couples TRBV6-5 to TRBJ1-3, with 7 bases matching TRBD1. This CDR3 has 14 residues. V gave up 6 bases and J gave up 4 bases; unmatched junction bases: 6. CDR1 is MNHEY, CDR2 SVGAGI, per germline. CDR3 region: CASRGGRAGNTIYF. The DNA of the CDR3 is TGTGCCAGCAGAGGGGGCCGTGCCGGAAACACCATATATTTT.

The chain employs TRBV2 and TRBJ2-3; 10 bases line up with TRBD1. From germline, CDR1 is SNHLY and CDR2 FYNNEI. V lost 5 bases, J lost 3 bases, and 5 bases stayed unmatched. The CDR3 totals 15 residues. CDR3 bases: TGTGCCAGCAGTACTGACAGGGGGCGGACAGATACGCAGTATTTT. Amino acid sequence: CASSTDRGRTDTQYF.

The chain combines TRBV6-6 with TRBJ1-5, with D unclear. The CDR3 has 15 amino acids. The V end was cut by 6 bases, the J end by 2 bases, with 14 bases between. Looked up from germline, CDR1 is MNHNY and CDR2 is SVGAGI (reference sequence). CDR3 protein: CASRPSIGGNQPQHF. The CDR3, as DNA: TGTGCCAGCAGACCCAGTATAGGAGGCAATCAGCCCCAGCATTTT.

V usage is TRBV7-9 and J usage is TRBJ2-7, with 8 bases matching TRBD2. The germline V gene encodes CDR1 SEHNR and CDR2 FQNEAQ (reference sequence). The junction had 5 bases not matched to a gene; V was cut back by 5 bases and J by 2 bases. The CDR3 sequence is 14 residues long. The DNA for the CDR3 is TGTGCCAGCAGCCCAAGCGGGGGCCCCTACGAGCAGTACGTC. This gives the protein CASSPSGGPYEQYV.

The J gene is TRBJ2-7, the V gene TRBV5-8; D might be TRBD2 (6 bases). Per the germline V gene, CDR1 is SGHTS and CDR2 is YDEGEE. The CDR3 covers 14 residues. The V and J ends lost 5 bases and 3 bases respectively, with 15 bases between them. Here the CDR3 reads CASRMDYLGYEQYV. CDR3 DNA: TGTGCCAGCAGAATGGACTACCTCGGCTACGAGCAGTACGTC.

V usage is TRBV20-1 and J usage is TRBJ2-2, with 9 bases that match TRBD1. J was trimmed by 10 bases and V by 3 bases; bases with no gene match: 12. The CDR3 runs to 15 residues. Germline values: CDR1 DFQATT, CDR2 SNEGSKA (reference sequence). In DNA form, the CDR3 reads TGCAGTGCTAGTGCCGGGACAGGGTTGGGTGCGGAGCTGTTTTTT. Its translation: CSASAGTGLGAELFF.

This clone has more than one count but fewer than ten. This rearrangement joins TRBV4-1 to TRBJ2-2, with 9 nucleotides matching TRBD1. Germline-derived CDR1 and CDR2 are MGHRA and YSYEKL. J lost 5 bases, V lost 0 bases, and 7 bases had no gene match. There are 17 residues in the CDR3. The CDR3 spells CASSQDLGTGRTGELFF. The DNA for the CDR3 is TGCGCCAGCAGCCAAGATCTTGGGACAGGGAGGACCGGGGAGCTGTTTTTT.

This clone was seen once. This chain uses TRBV19 with TRBJ2-2; TRBD1 agrees at 8 bases. The CDR3 covers 14 residues. After removal of 7 bases from V and 7 bases from J, the junction contained 8 bases not matched to a gene. Germline CDR1 is LNHDA and CDR2 is SQIVND (reference sequence). The CDR3 reads CASTPGQVYGELFF. DNA for the CDR3: TGTGCCAGTACCCCGGGACAGGTTTACGGGGAGCTGTTTTTT.

V and J are TRBV28 and TRBJ2-7; TRBD2 aligns across 13 bases. Germline V lookup: CDR1 MDHEN, CDR2 SYDVKM. V trimming: 6 bases; J trimming: 3 bases; junction bases outside the gene matches: 8. The CDR3 covers 16 residues. The CDR3: CASSRLGLAGVYEQYV. As DNA, the CDR3 is TGTGCCAGCAGCCGACTCGGACTAGCGGGGGTCTACGAGCAGTACGTC.